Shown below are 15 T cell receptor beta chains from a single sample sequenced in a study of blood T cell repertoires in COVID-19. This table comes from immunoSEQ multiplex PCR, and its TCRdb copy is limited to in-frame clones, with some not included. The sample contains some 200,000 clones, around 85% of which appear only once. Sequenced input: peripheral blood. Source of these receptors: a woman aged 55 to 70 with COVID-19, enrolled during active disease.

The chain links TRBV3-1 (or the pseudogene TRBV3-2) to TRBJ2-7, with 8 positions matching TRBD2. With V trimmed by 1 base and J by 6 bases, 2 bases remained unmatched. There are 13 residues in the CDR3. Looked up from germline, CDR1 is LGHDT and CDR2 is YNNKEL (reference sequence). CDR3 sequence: CASSQVRGGEQYF. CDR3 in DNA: TGTGCCAGCAGCCAAGTTCGGGGGGGCGAGCAGTACTTC.

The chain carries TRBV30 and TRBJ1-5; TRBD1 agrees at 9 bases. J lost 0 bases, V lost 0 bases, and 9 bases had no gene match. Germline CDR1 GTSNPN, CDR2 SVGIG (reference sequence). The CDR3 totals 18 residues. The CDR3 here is CAWSVPTTGGYSNQPQHF. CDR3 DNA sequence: TGTGCCTGGAGTGTCCCGACGACAGGGGGATATAGCAATCAGCCCCAGCATTTT.

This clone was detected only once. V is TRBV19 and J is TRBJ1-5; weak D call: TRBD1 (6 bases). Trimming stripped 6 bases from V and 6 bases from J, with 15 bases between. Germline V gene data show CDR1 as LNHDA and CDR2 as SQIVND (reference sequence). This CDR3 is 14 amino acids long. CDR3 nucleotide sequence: TGTGCCAGTAGGACACAGGGAATCGGTCAGCCCCAGCATTTT. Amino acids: CASRTQGIGQPQHF.

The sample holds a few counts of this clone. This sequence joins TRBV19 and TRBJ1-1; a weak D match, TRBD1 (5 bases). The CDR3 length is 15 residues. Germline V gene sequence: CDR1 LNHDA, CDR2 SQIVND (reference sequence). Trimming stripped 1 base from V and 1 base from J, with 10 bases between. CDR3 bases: TGTGCCAGTAGTATAGGAGGGACTCGGAACACTGAAGCTTTCTTT. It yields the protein CASSIGGTRNTEAFF.

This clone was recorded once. The CDR3 DNA sequence: TGTGCCAGCAGCTTAGGTCCAGGGCACGGACAGCCCCAGCATTTT. It is translated as CASSLGPGHGQPQHF. The chain carries TRBV11-2 and TRBJ1-5; weak D call: TRBD1 (5 bases). Germline V CDR1 and CDR2: SGHAT, FQNNGV. V dropped 1 base and J dropped 7 bases, with 14 bases sitting between them. The CDR3 sequence is 15 residues long.

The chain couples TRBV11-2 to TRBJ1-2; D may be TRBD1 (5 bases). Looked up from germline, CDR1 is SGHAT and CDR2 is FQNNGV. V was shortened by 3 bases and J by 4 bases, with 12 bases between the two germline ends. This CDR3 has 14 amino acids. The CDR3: CASSLPGLTYGYTF. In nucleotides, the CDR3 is TGTGCCAGCAGCTTGCCGGGACTCACCTATGGCTACACCTTC. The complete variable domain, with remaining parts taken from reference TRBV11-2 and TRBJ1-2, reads EAGVAQSPRYKIIEKRQSVAFWCNPISGHATLYWYQQILGQGPKLLIQFQNNGVVDDSQLPKDRFSAERLKGVDSTLKIQPAKLEDSAVYLCASSLPGLTYGYTFGSGTRLTVV.

The CDR3 here is CASNEPGGSSYNEQFF. CDR3 DNA sequence: TGTGCCAGCAACGAGCCAGGAGGGAGCTCCTACAATGAGCAGTTCTTC. The chain uses TRBV19 and TRBJ2-1; a weak D match, TRBD2 (6 bases). With 9 bases removed from V and 0 bases from J, the gap between germline ends came to 18 bases. CDR3 length: 16 amino acids. Per the germline V gene, CDR1 is LNHDA and CDR2 is SQIVND (reference sequence).

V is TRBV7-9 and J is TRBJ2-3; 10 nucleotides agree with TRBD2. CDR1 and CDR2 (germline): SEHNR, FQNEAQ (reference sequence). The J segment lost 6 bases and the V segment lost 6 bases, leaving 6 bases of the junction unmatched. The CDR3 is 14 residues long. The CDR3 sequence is CASSLAGVLDTQYF. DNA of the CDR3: TGTGCCAGCAGTCTAGCGGGAGTTCTGGATACGCAGTATTTT.

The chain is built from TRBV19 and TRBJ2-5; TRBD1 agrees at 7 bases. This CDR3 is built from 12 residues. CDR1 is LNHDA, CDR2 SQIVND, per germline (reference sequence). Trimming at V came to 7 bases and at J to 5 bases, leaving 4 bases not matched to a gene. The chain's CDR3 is CASKGAGETQYF. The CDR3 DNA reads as TGTGCCAGTAAGGGGGCCGGCGAGACCCAGTACTTC.

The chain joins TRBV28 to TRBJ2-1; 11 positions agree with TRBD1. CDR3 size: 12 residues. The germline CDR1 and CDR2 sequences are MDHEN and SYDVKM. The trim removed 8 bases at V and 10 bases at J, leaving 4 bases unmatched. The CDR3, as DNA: TGTGCCAGCGGGGGACAGGGGGACGAGCAGTTCTTC. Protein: CASGGQGDEQFF.

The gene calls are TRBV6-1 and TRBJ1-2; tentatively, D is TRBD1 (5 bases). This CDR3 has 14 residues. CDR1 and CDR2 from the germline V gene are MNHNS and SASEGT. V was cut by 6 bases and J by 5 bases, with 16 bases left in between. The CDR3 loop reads CASRRTGTEYGYTF. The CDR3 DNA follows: TGTGCCAGCAGGCGAACCGGGACTGAGTATGGCTACACCTTC.

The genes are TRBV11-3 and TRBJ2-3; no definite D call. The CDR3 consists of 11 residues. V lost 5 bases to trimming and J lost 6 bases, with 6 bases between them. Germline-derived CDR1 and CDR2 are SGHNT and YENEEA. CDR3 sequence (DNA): TGTGCCAGCAGCCTCCGGGATACGCAGTATTTT. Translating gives CASSLRDTQYF.

As DNA, the CDR3 is TGTGCCAGCAATTGGGAGGGTGTGAACACTGAAGCTTTCTTT. This translates into CASNWEGVNTEAFF. The chain joins TRBV28 to TRBJ1-1; the D is unclear. CDR3 length: 14 residues. V was clipped by 7 bases and J by 0 bases, with 12 bases between them. CDR1 is MDHEN, CDR2 SYDVKM, per germline.

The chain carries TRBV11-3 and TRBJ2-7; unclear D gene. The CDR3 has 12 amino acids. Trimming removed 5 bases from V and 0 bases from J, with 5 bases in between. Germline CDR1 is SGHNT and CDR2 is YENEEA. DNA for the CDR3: TGTGCCAGCAGCCCCAACTCCTACGAGCAGTACTTC. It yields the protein CASSPNSYEQYF.

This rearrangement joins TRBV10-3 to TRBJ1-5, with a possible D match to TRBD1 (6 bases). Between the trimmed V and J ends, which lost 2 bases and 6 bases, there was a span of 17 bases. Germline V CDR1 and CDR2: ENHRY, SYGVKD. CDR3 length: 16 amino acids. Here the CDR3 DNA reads TGTGCCATCAGTGAGCCAGGTCAGGGGCATAGTCAGCCCCAGCATTTT. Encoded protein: CAISEPGQGHSQPQHF.